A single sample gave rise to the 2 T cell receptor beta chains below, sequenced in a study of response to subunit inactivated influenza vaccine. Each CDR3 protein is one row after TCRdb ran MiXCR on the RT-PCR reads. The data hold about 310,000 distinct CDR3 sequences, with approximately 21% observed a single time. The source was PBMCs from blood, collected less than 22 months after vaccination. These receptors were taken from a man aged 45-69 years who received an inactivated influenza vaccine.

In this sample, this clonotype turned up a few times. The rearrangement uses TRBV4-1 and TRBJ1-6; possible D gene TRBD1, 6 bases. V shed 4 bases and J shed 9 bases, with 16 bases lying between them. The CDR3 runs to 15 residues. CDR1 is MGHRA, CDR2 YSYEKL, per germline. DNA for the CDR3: TGCGCCAGCAGCCGCCTTGGGGGGCTTGGTTCACCCCTCCACTTT. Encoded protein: CASSRLGGLGSPLHF.

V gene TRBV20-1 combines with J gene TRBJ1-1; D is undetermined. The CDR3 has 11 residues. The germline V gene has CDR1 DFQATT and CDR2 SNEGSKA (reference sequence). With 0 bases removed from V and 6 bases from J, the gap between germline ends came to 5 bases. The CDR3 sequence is CSARDHPEAFF. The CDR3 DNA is TGCAGTGCTAGAGATCACCCTGAAGCTTTCTTT.